This T cell receptor (beta chain) appears in the sequencing data of a study of T cell responses to AZD1222 COVID-19 vaccine. In the case of this clone: What it binds is unknown.

Only in-frame clones appear in the TCRdb table, and some are missing; sequencing was by immunoSEQ multiplex PCR. The table has 100,000 to 150,000 clones, about nine tenths seen once. Germline trimming cut 4 bases from V and 0 bases from J; bases unmatched to any gene: 4. The germline V gene encodes CDR1 KGHSH and CDR2 LQKENI. CDR3 length: 16 residues. General observations from the study: Most donors were white British and more were female, and clonal diversity was possibly underestimated. Among vaccine-associated CD4 TCRs, coverage spanned spike, with dominance at 160-218 and 743-854. In the spike-specific TCR repertoire, nearly half reportedly target unmutated variant regions.

Source: peripheral blood, taken on day 0 of AZD1222 vaccination. The TCR originated in an adult in good health. This rearrangement joins TRBV18 to TRBJ1-4; the match to TRBD1 covers 8 bases. CDR3 in DNA: TGTGCCAGCTCACTTATACAGGGGGCAACTAATGAAAAACTGTTTTTT. Translation: CASSLIQGATNEKLFF.